One and the same sample provided the 21 T cell receptor beta chains below, sequenced in a study of blood T cell repertoires in COVID-19. Here immunoSEQ multiplex PCR was the method, and the copy in TCRdb shows in-frame clones only, minus some. The data show fewer than 300,000 clones, around 83% seen once. Specimen: peripheral blood. Receptors originate from an older man with acute or convalescent COVID-19.

This clone was seen a few times. The rearrangement links TRBV11-2 to TRBJ2-5, with 8 bases that match TRBD2. Germline assignment: CDR1 SGHAT and CDR2 FQNNGV. V shed 1 base, J shed 5 bases, and the junction held 12 bases outside the gene matches. There are 17 residues in the CDR3. Here the CDR3 reads CASSLGGTSYPRETQYF. The DNA for the CDR3 is TGTGCCAGCAGCTTAGGGGGGACTAGTTATCCCAGGGAGACCCAGTACTTC.

Concerning this clone itself: The same CDR3 also results from other DNA sequences found in this sample. CDR3 sequence: CASSRGQQETQYF. CDR3 coding DNA: TGTGCCAGCTCACGGGGACAGCAAGAGACCCAGTACTTC. The chain has TRBV18 and TRBJ2-5, with 7 bases fitting TRBD1. The CDR3 runs 13 residues. V trimming: 4 bases; J trimming: 2 bases; junction bases outside the gene matches: 1. The germline V gene encodes CDR1 KGHSH and CDR2 LQKENI.

This clone was counted only a few times. This rearrangement joins TRBV2 to TRBJ1-5, with no clear D. The CDR3 has 15 residues. V lost 4 bases, J lost 3 bases, and 13 bases lay in between. The germline V gene encodes CDR1 SNHLY and CDR2 FYNNEI. CDR3 amino acids: CASSVSSTYNQPQHF. The CDR3 nucleotides are TGTGCCAGCAGTGTATCGAGCACGTACAATCAGCCCCAGCATTTT.

The rearrangement joins TRBV6-2 or TRBV6-3 to TRBJ2-1; 10 bases agree with TRBD2. This CDR3 is 16 amino acids long. V trimming: 2 bases; J trimming: 3 bases; junction bases outside the gene matches: 4. Germline values: CDR1 MNHEY, CDR2 SVGEGT. Here the CDR3 DNA reads TGTGCCAGCAGTTACCCTAGCGGGAGAATCTACAATGAGCAGTTCTTC. The encoded protein is CASSYPSGRIYNEQFF.

This chain links TRBV20-1 with TRBJ2-7; 7 nucleotides match TRBD2. This CDR3 contains 11 residues. After removal of 2 bases from V and 11 bases from J, the junction contained 6 bases not matched to a gene. CDR1 and CDR2 from the germline V gene are DFQATT and SNEGSKA (reference sequence). The CDR3 loop is CSARLLGTKYF. The CDR3 region has the DNA TGCAGTGCTAGACTTCTCGGGACTAAGTACTTC.

J is TRBJ1-5 and V is TRBV28, with unresolved D. Germline CDR1 reads MDHEN; CDR2 reads SYDVKM. The CDR3 has 13 residues. The V and J ends lost 6 bases and 0 bases respectively, with 6 bases between them. Here the CDR3 reads CASSPSSNQPQHF. The CDR3 DNA reads TGTGCCAGCAGCCCCAGTAGCAATCAGCCCCAGCATTTT.

J is TRBJ2-3 and V is TRBV18; 7 bases are shared with TRBD1. The germline CDR1 and CDR2 sequences are KGHSH and LQKENI. With V trimmed by 5 bases and J by 0 bases, 8 bases remained unmatched. This CDR3 spans 16 amino acids. CDR3 sequence: CASSSTGTVSTDTQYF. DNA of the CDR3: TGTGCCAGCTCATCGACCGGGACAGTTAGCACAGATACGCAGTATTTT.

Here the CDR3 reads CAWSARGGQPQHF. CDR3 DNA sequence: TGTGCCTGGAGCGCAAGGGGAGGGCAGCCCCAGCATTTT. The chain couples TRBV30 to TRBJ1-5; D is possibly TRBD1 (5 bases). Per the germline V gene, CDR1 is GTSNPN and CDR2 is SVGIG (reference sequence). This CDR3 has 13 residues. Between the trimmed V and J ends, which lost 3 bases and 7 bases, there was a span of 13 bases.

V and J are TRBV4-1 and TRBJ2-7; weak D call: TRBD1 (5 bases). CDR3 length equals 13 residues. Trimming stripped 6 bases from V and 6 bases from J, with 15 bases between. Looked up from germline, CDR1 is MGHRA and CDR2 is YSYEKL. The CDR3, as DNA: TGCGCCAGCAGTGGGGCAGGCCCTCTCGAGCAGTACTTC. It yields the protein CASSGAGPLEQYF.

The chain recombines TRBV28 with TRBJ2-2; 8 bases map to TRBD2. Germline CDR1 is MDHEN and CDR2 is SYDVKM. The V gene end was trimmed by 6 bases and the J gene end by 3 bases; junction bases not matched to a gene: 6. CDR3 length: 15 residues. CDR3 in amino acids: CASSNRGLDTGELFF. DNA of the CDR3: TGTGCCAGCAGCAATCGGGGACTAGACACCGGGGAGCTGTTTTTT.

This clone was seen only a few times. The chain recombines TRBV6-5 with TRBJ2-1, with 8 bases identical to TRBD1. Germline V CDR1 and CDR2: MNHEY, SVGAGI. With V trimmed by 5 bases and J by 4 bases, 4 bases remained unmatched. This CDR3 is 14 amino acids long. CDR3 region: CASSRQGAYNEQFF. DNA for the CDR3: TGTGCCAGCAGTCGGCAGGGGGCGTACAATGAGCAGTTCTTC.

The chain uses TRBV5-1 and TRBJ1-1, with D maybe TRBD1 (5 bases). Per the germline V gene, CDR1 is SGHRS and CDR2 is YFSETQ. Trimming left V 3 bases short and J 0 bases short, with 9 bases between. The CDR3 has 14 residues. The chain's CDR3 is CASSSGTLNTEAFF. The CDR3 nucleotides read TGCGCCAGCAGCTCCGGGACTCTGAACACTGAAGCTTTCTTT.

This sequence joins TRBV5-1 and TRBJ2-1, with D maybe TRBD2 (5 bases). Germline values: CDR1 SGHRS, CDR2 YFSETQ. The germline V and J ends were trimmed by 5 bases and 7 bases, with 16 bases remaining between them. The CDR3 covers 14 residues. This CDR3 reads CASRPSGDVNEQFF. In DNA form, the CDR3 reads TGCGCCAGCAGACCCAGCGGAGACGTAAATGAGCAGTTCTTC.

J is TRBJ1-2 and V is TRBV27, with D possibly TRBD1 on 5 matching bases. The germline V gene encodes CDR1 MNHEY and CDR2 SMNVEV (reference sequence). V lost 5 bases, J lost 4 bases, and 17 bases lay in between. The CDR3 consists of 15 residues. The CDR3 DNA reads TGTGCCAGCAGTCCCGCACTTCAGGGTACCTATGGCTACACCTTC. As protein: CASSPALQGTYGYTF.

The chain employs TRBV19 and TRBJ2-3; D remains ambiguous. V lost 5 bases and J lost 2, with 5 bases in between. This CDR3 is built from 12 residues. The germline gives CDR1 LNHDA, CDR2 SQIVND (reference sequence). The chain's CDR3 is CASSLATDTQYF. The CDR3 coding sequence is TGTGCCAGTAGTTTGGCCACAGATACGCAGTATTTT.

This clone occurred a few times. The rearrangement joins TRBV5-1 to TRBJ2-3; 9 nucleotides line up with TRBD2. J lost 1 base, V lost 1 base, and 10 bases had no gene match. Germline V gene lookup returns CDR1 SGHRS and CDR2 YFSETQ. There are 18 residues in the CDR3. The CDR3 sequence is CASSLSTYSGGGTDTQYF. CDR3 coding DNA: TGCGCCAGCAGCTTGTCCACTTATAGCGGGGGAGGCACAGATACGCAGTATTTT.

The rearrangement uses TRBV3-1 (or the pseudogene TRBV3-2) and TRBJ1-2, with 9 bases matching TRBD1. Losses at the gene ends were 4 bases for V and 7 bases for J; bases not matched to a gene: 10. The CDR3 runs 15 residues. Germline V gene data show CDR1 as LGHDT and CDR2 as YNNKEL (reference sequence). CDR3 sequence reads: CASSPVQGASVGYTF. The CDR3 nucleotides read TGTGCCAGCAGCCCGGTACAGGGGGCAAGTGTTGGCTACACCTTC.

The chain links TRBV6-5 to TRBJ2-3, with D possibly being TRBD2 (7 bases). The V and J ends lost 7 bases and 5 bases respectively, with 13 bases between them. CDR3 length: 13 residues. Germline V gives CDR1 MNHEY, CDR2 SVGAGI. The CDR3 spells CASMAGAGDTQYF. The CDR3 nucleotides are TGTGCCAGCATGGCGGGGGCGGGAGATACGCAGTATTTT.

The rearrangement uses TRBV6-5 and TRBJ2-7; weak D call: TRBD1 (5 bases). The CDR3 runs 13 residues. Looked up from germline, CDR1 is MNHEY and CDR2 is SVGAGI. Between the trimmed V and J ends, which lost 6 bases and 7 bases, there was a span of 16 bases. Here the CDR3 DNA reads TGTGCCAGCAGGCAGGGCTCTTTTCGTGAGCAGTACTTC. Its protein is CASRQGSFREQYF.

The chain combines TRBV5-1 with TRBJ2-2, with 9 bases identical to TRBD1. Looked up from germline, CDR1 is SGHRS and CDR2 is YFSETQ. V shed 0 bases and J 5 bases; nucleotides not matched to a gene: 2. The CDR3 runs to 15 residues. The CDR3 spells CASSLGGTGTGELFF. The CDR3 coding sequence is TGCGCCAGCAGCTTGGGAGGGACAGGGACCGGGGAGCTGTTTTTT.

This clone was seen a few times. The rearrangement uses TRBV28 and TRBJ1-5, with D perhaps matching TRBD1 (5 bases). V gave up 1 base and J gave up 10 bases, with 14 bases separating them. The CDR3 is 14 residues long. Germline CDR1 is MDHEN and CDR2 is SYDVKM. This CDR3 is CASSLSGGGSPQHF. CDR3 DNA: TGTGCCAGCAGTTTATCCGGGGGGGGGAGCCCCCAGCATTTT. Complete variable domain (other parts from reference TRBV28 and TRBJ1-5): DVKVTQSSRYLVKRTGEKVFLECVQDMDHENMFWYRQDPGLGLRLIYFSYDVKMKEKGDIPEGYSVSREKKERFSLILESASTNQTSMYLCASSLSGGGSPQHFGDGTRLSIL.